This TCR beta chain was identified in a study of blood T cell repertoires in COVID-19. Across the whole study: COVID-19 samples, acute and convalescent, were from the United States, Italy and Spain. In each case, the material was cDNA or gDNA derived from T cells, B-cell-depleted T cells, or PBMCs.

The CDR3 loop spans 14 amino acids. CDR1 and CDR2 (germline): KGHSH, LQKENI. The V and J ends lost 2 bases and 8 bases respectively, with 10 bases between them. Authors' methods: Reference gene primer amplification gave estimated nucleated cell counts. TCRdb's table, derived via immunoSEQ multiplex PCR, lists solely in-frame clones and lacks some. That table is the source of V, J and clone size, and D and trimming were worked out from the DNA. Of 270,000 or so clones in the sample, approximately 90% are singletons; the top ten hold 4.1%. Participants' own reports of clinical history determined their cohort assignment.

The J gene is TRBJ1-6, the V gene TRBV18, with D perhaps matching TRBD1 (5 bases). The TCR was taken from a woman under 40 with acute COVID-19. Sequencing was carried out using PBMCs or T cells enriched from blood (not recorded which). The CDR3 DNA is TGTGCCAGCTCACCAGGAGGGACTCATTCACCCCTCCACTTT. Encoded protein: CASSPGGTHSPLHF.